These T cell receptor beta chains were read from a single sample in a study of T cells in Graves' hyperthyroidism and ophthalmopathy. Using its own MiXCR run on the multiplex PCR reads, TCRdb lists one record per CDR3 protein. Among a few hundred thousand distinct CDR3 sequences listed, about 18% were seen once. Source material: blood. These receptors originate from a man in his forties with Graves' hyperthyroidism. CDR3s include the opening cysteine and the closing phenylalanine or tryptophan. A D gene is named only where the DNA matches it firmly. The size entry is marked missing in some rows and otherwise reads once, few, many or a size class.

size,J,V,D,CDR3,DNA
many,TRBJ1-6,TRBV7-3,NA,CASSSLRNNSPLHF,TGTGCCAGCAGTTCTCTCCGGAATAATTCACCCCTCCACTTT
few,TRBJ2-3,TRBV6-1,TRBD1,CASRDRGKTDTQYF,TGTGCCAGCCGTGACAGGGGGAAGACAGATACGCAGTATTTT
NA,TRBJ1-1,TRBV19,NA,CASSSDRRANTEAFF,TGTGCCAGTAGTTCAGACAGGCGGGCGAACACTGAAGCTTTCTTT
many,TRBJ2-5,TRBV28,TRBD2,CASSTSGTSGGGSSLETQYF,TGTGCCAGCAGTACCTCCGGGACTAGCGGGGGTGGGTCCTCCTTAGAGACCCAGTACTTC
many,TRBJ2-3,TRBV12-3/TRBV12-4,TRBD2,CASSLKGTISTDTQYF,TGTGCCAGCAGCCTTAAAGGGACTATTAGCACAGATACGCAGTATTTT
few,TRBJ1-5,TRBV27,NA,CASSVGTFNQPQHF,TGTGCCAGCAGTGTAGGGACATTCAATCAGCCCCAGCATTTT
many,TRBJ1-1,TRBV30,NA,CAWDHDSTEAFF,TGTGCCTGGGATCATGACAGTACTGAAGCTTTCTTT
NA,TRBJ2-7,TRBV10-3,TRBD2,CAISESLGGGAYEQYF,TGTGCCATCAGTGAGTCTTTGGGCGGGGGGGCTTACGAGCAGTACTTC
NA,TRBJ2-1,TRBV5-5,NA,CASSLDRPNEQFF,TGTGCCAGCAGCTTGGACCGTCCCAATGAGCAGTTCTTC
few,TRBJ2-5,TRBV4-1,TRBD2,CASSLRPSGSRETQYF,TGCGCCAGCAGCCTGCGACCTAGCGGGTCCCGAGAGACCCAGTACTTC
NA,TRBJ2-5,TRBV7-2,NA,CASSPMSPGRYQETQYF,TGTGCCAGCAGCCCCATGTCCCCAGGGCGGTACCAAGAGACCCAGTACTTC
many,TRBJ2-5,TRBV20-1,TRBD2,CSAREISGGSYF,TGCAGTGCTAGAGAAATTAGCGGGGGGTCGTACTTC
many,TRBJ2-5,TRBV15,TRBD2,CATSPRGGGQETQYF,TGTGCCACCAGCCCAAGGGGCGGGGGACAAGAGACCCAGTACTTC
many,TRBJ1-4,TRBV2,TRBD1,CASTLTGQGNEKLFF,TGTGCCAGCACCCTGACTGGACAGGGGAATGAAAAACTGTTTTTT
many,TRBJ1-1,TRBV12-3/TRBV12-4,TRBD1,CASSARTGFDTEAFF,TGTGCCAGCAGTGCACGGACAGGGTTTGACACTGAAGCTTTCTTT
NA,TRBJ2-1,TRBV6-2/TRBV6-3,TRBD2,CASSPAGSGRWNEQFF,TGTGCCAGCAGTCCAGCTGGTAGCGGGAGATGGAATGAGCAGTTCTTC
few,TRBJ2-1,TRBV2,TRBD2,CASRWTSGEQFF,TGTGCCAGCAGGTGGACTAGTGGTGAGCAGTTCTTC
once,TRBJ2-5,TRBV9,TRBD2,CASSVGASGLETQYF,TGTGCCAGCAGCGTAGGAGCTAGCGGGTTAGAGACCCAGTACTTC
many,TRBJ1-5,TRBV12-3/TRBV12-4,TRBD1,CASQKRGGPQPQHF,TGTGCCAGCCAAAAACGAGGGGGCCCTCAGCCCCAGCATTTT
many,TRBJ2-5,TRBV28,TRBD2,CASSLNSGTSGGSKETQYF,TGTGCCAGCAGTTTGAATTCAGGGACTAGCGGGGGGTCGAAAGAGACCCAGTACTTC
many,TRBJ2-7,TRBV6-1,NA,CASRGPGGGRSTEDHGYEQYF,TGTGCCAGCAGGGGACCCGGCGGTGGTCGATCGACAGAGGATCATGGCTACGAGCAGTACTTC
many,TRBJ2-1,TRBV11-2,NA,CASSLVPWSGQFF,TGTGCCAGCAGCTTAGTACCCTGGTCGGGGCAGTTCTTC
few,TRBJ2-1,TRBV19,TRBD1,CASMLRQGTGNEQFF,TGTGCTAGTATGTTGAGACAGGGCACGGGTAATGAGCAGTTCTTC
NA,TRBJ2-5,TRBV4-3,NA,CASSQKPGGETQYF,TGCGCCAGCAGCCAAAAACCAGGTGGGGAGACCCAGTACTTC
few,TRBJ2-3,TRBV6-1,NA,CATLRRGYSTDTQYF,TGTGCCACCCTCCGCAGGGGCTACAGCACAGATACGCAGTATTTT
NA,TRBJ1-6,TRBV20-1,TRBD1,CSAGQGPNSPLHF,TGCAGTGCCGGACAGGGACCTAATTCACCCCTCCACTTT
many,TRBJ1-1,TRBV5-1,TRBD1,CASSLDRDTEAFF,TGCGCCAGCAGCCTCGACAGGGACACTGAAGCTTTCTTT
NA,TRBJ1-2,TRBV7-9,TRBD1,CASFPGTGKILGKKTQVVLPRYTF,TGTGCCAGTTTTCCCGGGACAGGGAAAATCCTGGGGAAGAAAACCCAGGTAGTTCTCCCCCGCTACACCTTC
NA,TRBJ2-5,TRBV9,NA,CANSVGWSGGETQYF,TGTGCCAACAGCGTAGGGTGGTCTGGGGGAGAGACCCAGTACTTC
many,TRBJ1-2,TRBV5-6,NA,CASSLSLQPWGYTF,TGTGCCAGCAGCTTGAGTTTACAGCCGTGGGGCTACACCTTC
NA,TRBJ2-5,TRBV7-3,TRBD2,CASSPPSGGAETQYF,TGTGCCAGCAGCCCACCTAGCGGGGGGGCAGAGACCCAGTACTTC